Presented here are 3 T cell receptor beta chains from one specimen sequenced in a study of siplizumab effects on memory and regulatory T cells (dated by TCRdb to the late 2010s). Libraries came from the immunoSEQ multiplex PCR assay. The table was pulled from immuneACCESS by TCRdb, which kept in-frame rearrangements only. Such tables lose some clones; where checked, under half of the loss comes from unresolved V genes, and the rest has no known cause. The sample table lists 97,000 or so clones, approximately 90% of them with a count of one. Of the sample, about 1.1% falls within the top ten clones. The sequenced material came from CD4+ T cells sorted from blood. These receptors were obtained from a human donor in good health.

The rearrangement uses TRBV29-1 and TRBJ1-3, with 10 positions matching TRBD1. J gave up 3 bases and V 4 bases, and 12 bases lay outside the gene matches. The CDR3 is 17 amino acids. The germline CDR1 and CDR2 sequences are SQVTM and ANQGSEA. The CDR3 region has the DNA TGCAGCGTTGGCCCCGAGACAGGGGGCCTTGATGGAAACACCATATATTTT. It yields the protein CSVGPETGGLDGNTIYF.

CDR3 sequence reads: CASSLDYTGLEQFF. CDR3 DNA: TGTGCCAGCAGCTTAGATTACACCGGTCTTGAGCAGTTCTTC. J is TRBJ2-1 and V is TRBV11-2; unclear D gene. This CDR3 comprises 14 residues. CDR1 and CDR2 (germline): SGHAT, FQNNGV. Trimming cost V 0 bases and J 9 bases, with 12 bases left between them.

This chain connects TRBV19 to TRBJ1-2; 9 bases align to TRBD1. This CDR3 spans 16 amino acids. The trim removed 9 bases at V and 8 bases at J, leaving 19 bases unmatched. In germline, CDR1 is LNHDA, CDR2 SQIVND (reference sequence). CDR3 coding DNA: TGTGCCAGCCTACTTTTGGGGACAGGGCAGGAAGGCGGCTACACCTTC. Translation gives CASLLLGTGQEGGYTF.